This T cell receptor (beta chain) was recorded in a study of blood T cell repertoires in COVID-19. Study-wide context: Acute and convalescent COVID-19 samples came from the United States, Italy and Spain.

In the original analysis: Counts of nucleated cells, estimated from reference gene primer amplification, were obtained. The repertoire was sequenced with immunoSEQ multiplex PCR; TCRdb's copy has only in-frame clones and lacks some. From that table come the V and J calls and clone size; the DNA was used to work out D and trimming. The sample lists 55,000 to 80,000 clones; roughly nine tenths were seen once. Sequencing was performed on peripheral blood. The clonotype originates from a man aged 50 to 60 with acute or convalescent COVID-19.

The CDR3 region has the DNA TGTGCCAGCAGCTTATTCGGTGAGACCCAGTACTTC. Residues: CASSLFGETQYF. This chain joins TRBV7-2 and TRBJ2-5; D call uncertain. Between the trimmed V and J ends, which lost 2 bases and 5 bases, there was a span of 6 bases. CDR1 SGHTA and CDR2 FQGNSA come from the germline V gene. This CDR3 has 12 amino acids.